The clone carrying this TCR beta chain was observed a few times. This specimen comes from a study of regulatory T cells in long-lasting Graves disease. The time point is: newly diagnosed GD, antithyroid drugs for less than 3 months. The TCR library was prepared using RNA isolated from PBMCs. Arm-PCR of CDR3 regions and iRepertoire HTBI primers were the basis on which TCR beta libraries were built. TCRdb reprocessed the multiplex PCR reads with MiXCR, giving one entry per CDR3 protein. The sample contains 500,000 or so distinct CDR3 sequences, about 16% of which appear only once. This CDR3 comprises 13 residues. The germline V gene has CDR1 DFQATT and CDR2 SNEGSKA (reference sequence). J was trimmed by 7 bases and V by 7 bases; bases with no gene match: 6. This sample also appeared in a second study, on T cells in Graves' hyperthyroidism and ophthalmopathy.

This clonotype was obtained from a middle-aged woman with Graves disease. The chain links TRBV20-1 to TRBJ2-3, with 12 bases fitting TRBD2. The source was peripheral blood mononuclear cells (PBMCs), collected at new diagnosis, from a patient treated with antithyroid drugs. CDR3 coding DNA: TGCAGTGTGCGGACTAGCGGGGCTAATACGCAGTATTTT. It encodes CSVRTSGANTQYF.